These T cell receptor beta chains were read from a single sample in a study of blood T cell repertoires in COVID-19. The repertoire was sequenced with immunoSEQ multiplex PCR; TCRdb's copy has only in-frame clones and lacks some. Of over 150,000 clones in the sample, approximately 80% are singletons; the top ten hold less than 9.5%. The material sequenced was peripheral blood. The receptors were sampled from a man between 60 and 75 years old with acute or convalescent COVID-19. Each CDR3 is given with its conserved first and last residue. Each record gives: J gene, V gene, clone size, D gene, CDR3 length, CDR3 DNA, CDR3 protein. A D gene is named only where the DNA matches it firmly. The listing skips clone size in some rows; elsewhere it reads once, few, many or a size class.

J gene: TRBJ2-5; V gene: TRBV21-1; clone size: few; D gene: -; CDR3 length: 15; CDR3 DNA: TGTGCCAGCAGCAAAGGAAGGACAGGGAGAGAGACCCAGTACTTC; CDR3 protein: CASSKGRTGRETQYF
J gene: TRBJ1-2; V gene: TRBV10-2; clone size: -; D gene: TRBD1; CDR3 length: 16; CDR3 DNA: TGCGCCAGCAGTGAGCGCCTAACCGGGACAGGGGTAGGCTACACCTTC; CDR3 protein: CASSERLTGTGVGYTF
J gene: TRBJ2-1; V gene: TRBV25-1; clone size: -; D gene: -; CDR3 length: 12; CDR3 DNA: TGTGCCAGCAGGGACCAGGGAAATGAGCAGTTCTTC; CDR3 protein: CASRDQGNEQFF
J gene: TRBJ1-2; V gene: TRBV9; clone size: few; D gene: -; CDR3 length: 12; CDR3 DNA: TGTGCCAGCAGCGTAGTGAACAGTGGCTACACCTTC; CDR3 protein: CASSVVNSGYTF
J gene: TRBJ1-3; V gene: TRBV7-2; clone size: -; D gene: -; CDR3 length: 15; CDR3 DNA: TGTGCCAGCAGCCCAACAGGGATATCGGGAAACACCATATATTTT; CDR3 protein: CASSPTGISGNTIYF
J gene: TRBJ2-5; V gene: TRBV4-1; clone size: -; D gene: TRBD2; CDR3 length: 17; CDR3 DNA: TGCGCCAGCAGCCAAGGATCGGCGGGGGGGAGCGGGGAGACCCAGTACTTC; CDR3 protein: CASSQGSAGGSGETQYF
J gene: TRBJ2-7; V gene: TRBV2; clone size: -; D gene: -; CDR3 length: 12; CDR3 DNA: TGTGCCAGCGAGTTGGGCCCCTACGAGCAGTACTTC; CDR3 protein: CASELGPYEQYF
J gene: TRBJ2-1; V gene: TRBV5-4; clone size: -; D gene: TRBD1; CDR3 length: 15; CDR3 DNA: TGTGCCAGCAGCCCGGGACAGCTCCTTAACAATGAGCAGTTCTTC; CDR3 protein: CASSPGQLLNNEQFF
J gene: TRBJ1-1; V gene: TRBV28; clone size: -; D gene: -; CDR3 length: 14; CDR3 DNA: TGTGCCAGCAGTTTACCCTTGGGGGCCACTGAAGCTTTCTTT; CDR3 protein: CASSLPLGATEAFF
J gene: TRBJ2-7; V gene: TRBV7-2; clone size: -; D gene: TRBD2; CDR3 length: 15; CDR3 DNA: TGTGCCAGCAGCGCTCAGCGGGGGCCCACCTACGAGCAGTACTTC; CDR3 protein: CASSAQRGPTYEQYF
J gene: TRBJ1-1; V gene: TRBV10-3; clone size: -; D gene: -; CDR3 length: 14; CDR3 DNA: TGTGCCATCAGTGATGTCAAAGCTTTATCTGAAGCTTTCTTT; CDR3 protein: CAISDVKALSEAFF
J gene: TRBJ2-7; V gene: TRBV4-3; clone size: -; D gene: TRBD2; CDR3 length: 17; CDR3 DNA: TGCGCCAGCAGCCAATCGGCTCACGCGGGGGTCCGGTCCGAGCAGTACTTC; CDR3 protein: CASSQSAHAGVRSEQYF
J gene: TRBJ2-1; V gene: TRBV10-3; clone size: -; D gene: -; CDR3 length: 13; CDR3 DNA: TGTGCCATCAATAGCGGTCTGGGGAATGAGCAGTTCTTC; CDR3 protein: CAINSGLGNEQFF
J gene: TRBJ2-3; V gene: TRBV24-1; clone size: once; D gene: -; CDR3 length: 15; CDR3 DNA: TGTGCCACCAGGGCGGGGGCACTGGTCACAGATACGCAGTATTTT; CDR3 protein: CATRAGALVTDTQYF
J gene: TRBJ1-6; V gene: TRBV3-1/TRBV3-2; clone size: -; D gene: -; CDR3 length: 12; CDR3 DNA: TGTGCCAGCAGCCAGCGAGCAGGCGCCCTCCACTTT; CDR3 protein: CASSQRAGALHF
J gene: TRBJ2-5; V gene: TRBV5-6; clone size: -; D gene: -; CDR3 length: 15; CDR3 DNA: TGTGCCAGCAGCCACACTCGACTGGCCCAAGAGACCCAGTACTTC; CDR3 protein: CASSHTRLAQETQYF
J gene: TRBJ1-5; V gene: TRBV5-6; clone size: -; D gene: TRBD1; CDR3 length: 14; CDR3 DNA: TGTGCCAGCAGCTCAAGGACAGGTGGACAGCCCCAGCATTTT; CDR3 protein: CASSSRTGGQPQHF
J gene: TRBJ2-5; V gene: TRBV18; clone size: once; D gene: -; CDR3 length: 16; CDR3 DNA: TGTGCCAGCTCCGCCACCCAAGGGGCCAACCAAGAGACCCAGTACTTC; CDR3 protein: CASSATQGANQETQYF
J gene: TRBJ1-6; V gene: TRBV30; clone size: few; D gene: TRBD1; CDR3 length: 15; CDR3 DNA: TGTGCCTGGAGTTATATACAGGGGCGGAATTCACCCCTCCACTTT; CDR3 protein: CAWSYIQGRNSPLHF
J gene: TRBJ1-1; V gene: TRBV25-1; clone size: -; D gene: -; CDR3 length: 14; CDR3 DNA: TGTGCCAGCAGAAACAGGGATAGGAACACTGAAGCTTTCTTT; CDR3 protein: CASRNRDRNTEAFF
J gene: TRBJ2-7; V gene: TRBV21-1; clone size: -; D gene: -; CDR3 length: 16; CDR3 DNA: -; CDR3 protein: CASSKWGGGAAYEQYF
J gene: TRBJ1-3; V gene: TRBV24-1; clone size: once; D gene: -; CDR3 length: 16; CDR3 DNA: TGTGCCACCAGTGATGGGGCGGGAGTCTCCGGAAACACCATATATTTT; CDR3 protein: CATSDGAGVSGNTIYF
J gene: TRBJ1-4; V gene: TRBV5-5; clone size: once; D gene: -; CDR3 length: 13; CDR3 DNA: TGTGCCAGCAGCTTGGTTCCAGATGAAAAACTGTTTTTT; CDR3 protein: CASSLVPDEKLFF
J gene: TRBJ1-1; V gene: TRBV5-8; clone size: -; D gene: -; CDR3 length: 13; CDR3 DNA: TGTGCCAGCAGCTTGAACTTGTGCACTGAAGCTTTCTTT; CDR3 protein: CASSLNLCTEAFF
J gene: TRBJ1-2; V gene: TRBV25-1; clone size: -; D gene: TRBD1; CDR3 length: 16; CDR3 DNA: TGTGCCAGCAATCATGGACAGGGGGGAGCTAACTATGGCTACACCTTC; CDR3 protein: CASNHGQGGANYGYTF
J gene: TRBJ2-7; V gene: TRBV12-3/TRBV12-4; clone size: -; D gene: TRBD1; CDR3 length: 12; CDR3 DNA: TGTGCCAGCAGTTCGACAGGGACCGAGCAGTACTTC; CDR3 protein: CASSSTGTEQYF
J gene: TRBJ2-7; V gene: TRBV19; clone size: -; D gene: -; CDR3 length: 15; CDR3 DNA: TGTGCCAGTAGTCCACGGACGCCACGAGGGTCCGAGCAGTACTTC; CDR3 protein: CASSPRTPRGSEQYF
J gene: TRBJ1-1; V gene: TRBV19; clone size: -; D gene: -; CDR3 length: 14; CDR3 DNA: TGTGCCAGTAGTACCTCTAAGGCGGGGACTGAAGCTTTCTTT; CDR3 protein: CASSTSKAGTEAFF
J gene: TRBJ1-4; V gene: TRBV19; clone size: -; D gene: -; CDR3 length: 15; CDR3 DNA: TGTGCCAGTAGTCCCTCAGACAGGAGTAATGAAAAACTGTTTTTT; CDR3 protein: CASSPSDRSNEKLFF
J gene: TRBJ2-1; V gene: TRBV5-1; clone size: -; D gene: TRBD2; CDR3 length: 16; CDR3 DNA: TGCGCCAGCAGCCCGACTAGCGAGAGCTCCTACAATGAGCAGTTCTTC; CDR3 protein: CASSPTSESSYNEQFF
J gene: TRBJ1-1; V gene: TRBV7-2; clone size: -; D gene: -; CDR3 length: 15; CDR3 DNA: TGTGCCAGCAGCTCACGACAGGCGCAGAACACTGAAGCTTTCTTT; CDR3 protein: CASSSRQAQNTEAFF
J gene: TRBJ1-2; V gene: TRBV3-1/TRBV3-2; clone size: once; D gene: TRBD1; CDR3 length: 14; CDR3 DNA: TGTGCCAGCAGCCCCGGACAGGGCGACTATGGCTACACCTTC; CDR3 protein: CASSPGQGDYGYTF
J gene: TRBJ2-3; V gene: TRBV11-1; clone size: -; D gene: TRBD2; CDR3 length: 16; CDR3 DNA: TGTGCCAGCAGCCGAACTAGCGGAGCCTCGGGGAATACGCAGTATTTT; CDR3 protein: CASSRTSGASGNTQYF
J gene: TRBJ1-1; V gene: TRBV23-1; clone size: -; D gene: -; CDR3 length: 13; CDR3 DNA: TGCGCCAGCAGTCAGCAGGGGATGTCTGAAGCTTTCTTT; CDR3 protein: CASSQQGMSEAFF
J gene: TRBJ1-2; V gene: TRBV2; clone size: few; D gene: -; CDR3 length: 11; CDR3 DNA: TGTGCCAGCAACGGGGTGGGTGGCTACACCTTC; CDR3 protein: CASNGVGGYTF
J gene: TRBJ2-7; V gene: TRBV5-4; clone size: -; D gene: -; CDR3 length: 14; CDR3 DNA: TGTGCCAGCAGCTTTGCGGAGTACTCCTACGAGCAGTACTTC; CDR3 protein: CASSFAEYSYEQYF
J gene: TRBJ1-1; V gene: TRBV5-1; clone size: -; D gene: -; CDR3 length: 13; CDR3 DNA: TGCGCCAGCACTCCCGGAGGGTGGACTGAAGCTTTCTTT; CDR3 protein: CASTPGGWTEAFF
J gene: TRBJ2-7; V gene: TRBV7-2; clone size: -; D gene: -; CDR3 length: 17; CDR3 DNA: TGTGCCAGCAGCTTAGAATCTGGGTGGAACAGGGCCTACGAGCAGTACTTC; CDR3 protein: CASSLESGWNRAYEQYF
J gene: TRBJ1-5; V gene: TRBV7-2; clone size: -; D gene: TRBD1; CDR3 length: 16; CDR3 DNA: TGTGCCAGCAGCTTATTAACAGGGGAAGTGGGTCAGCCCCAGCATTTT; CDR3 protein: CASSLLTGEVGQPQHF
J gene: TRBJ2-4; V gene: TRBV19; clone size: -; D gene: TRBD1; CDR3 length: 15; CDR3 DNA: TGTGCCAGTAGTCTCGGGACAGGGGGTTTGGACATTCAGTACTTC; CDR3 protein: CASSLGTGGLDIQYF
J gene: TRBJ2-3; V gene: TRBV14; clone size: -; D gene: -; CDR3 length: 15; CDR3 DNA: TGTGCCAGCAGCCGCTTCCTGGGCTCCACAGATACGCAGTATTTT; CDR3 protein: CASSRFLGSTDTQYF
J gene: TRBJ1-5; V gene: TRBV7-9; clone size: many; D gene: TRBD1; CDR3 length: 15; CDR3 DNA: TGTGCCAGCAGCTCAGGGACAGGGATGGCTCAGCCCCAGCATTTT; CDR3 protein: CASSSGTGMAQPQHF
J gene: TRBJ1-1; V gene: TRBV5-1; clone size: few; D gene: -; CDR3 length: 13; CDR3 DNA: TGCGCCAGCAGCGTCGTCTTAGACACTGAAGCTTTCTTT; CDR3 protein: CASSVVLDTEAFF
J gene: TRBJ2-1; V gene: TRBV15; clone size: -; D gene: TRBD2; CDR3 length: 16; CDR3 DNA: TGTGCCACCAGCAGAGATCTCGACGGGGCGGGGGGTGAGCAGTTCTTC; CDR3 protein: CATSRDLDGAGGEQFF
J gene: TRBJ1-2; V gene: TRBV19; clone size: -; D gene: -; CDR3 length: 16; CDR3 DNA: TGTGCCAGTAGTTTCTCGGGAACGTCTGGGGATACTCCCGGCGCCTTC; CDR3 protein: CASSFSGTSGDTPGAF
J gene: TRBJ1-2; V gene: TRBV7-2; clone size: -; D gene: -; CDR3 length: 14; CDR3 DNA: TGTGCCAGCAGCCCGACAGTTATGGGCTATGGCTACACCTTC; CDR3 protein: CASSPTVMGYGYTF
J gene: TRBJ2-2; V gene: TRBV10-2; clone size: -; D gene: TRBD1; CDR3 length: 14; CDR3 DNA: TGCGCCGGGGGGACAGGGGGGAACACCGGGGAGCTGTTTTTT; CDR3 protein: CAGGTGGNTGELFF
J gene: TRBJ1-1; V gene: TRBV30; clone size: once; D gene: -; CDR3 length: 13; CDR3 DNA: TGTGCCTGGAAGAGAGGTCAGGGGCTAAGAGCTTTCTTT; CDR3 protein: CAWKRGQGLRAFF
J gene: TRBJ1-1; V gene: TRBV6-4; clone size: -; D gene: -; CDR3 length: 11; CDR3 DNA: TGTGCCAGCAGTGAAAGGGGTGAAGCTTTCTTT; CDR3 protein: CASSERGEAFF
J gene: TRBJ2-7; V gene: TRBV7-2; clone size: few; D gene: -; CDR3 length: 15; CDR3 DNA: TGTGCCAGCAGCCAGTCCCAGACAGGGACTAGGGAGCAGTACTTC; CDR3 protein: CASSQSQTGTREQYF
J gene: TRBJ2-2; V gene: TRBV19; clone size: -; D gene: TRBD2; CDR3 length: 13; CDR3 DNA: TGTGCCAGTACCATTAGCGGGGTTGGGGAGCTGTTTTTT; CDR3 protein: CASTISGVGELFF
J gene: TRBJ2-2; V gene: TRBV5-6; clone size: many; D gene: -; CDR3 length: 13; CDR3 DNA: TGTGCCAGCAGCAGGGGTATCACCGGGGAGCTGTTTTTT; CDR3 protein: CASSRGITGELFF
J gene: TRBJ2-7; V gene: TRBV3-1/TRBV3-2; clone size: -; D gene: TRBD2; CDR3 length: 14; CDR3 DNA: TGTGCCAGCAGCAGCCGAGCGGGGGCCTACGAGCAGTACTTC; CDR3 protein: CASSSRAGAYEQYF
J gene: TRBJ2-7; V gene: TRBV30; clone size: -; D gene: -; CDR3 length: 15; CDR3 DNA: TGTGCCTGGAGTGACCCCGGGACACGGGTCTACGAGCAGTACTTC; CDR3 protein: CAWSDPGTRVYEQYF
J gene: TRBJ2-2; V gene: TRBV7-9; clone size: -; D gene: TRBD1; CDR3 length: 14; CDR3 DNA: TGTGCCAGCCCGGACAGGGATGACACCGGGGAGCTGTTTTTT; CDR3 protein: CASPDRDDTGELFF